Listed below are T cell receptor beta chains from one sample, sequenced in a study of cytomegalovirus exposure and HLA in healthy donors. Profiling relied on immunoSEQ multiplex PCR, and the TCRdb table lists in-frame clones only, not all of them. The repertoire holds tens of thousands of clones, with about nine tenths as singletons. The sequenced material came from PBMCs. These receptors came from a woman between 40 and 50 years old in good health and CMV-seropositive. Each CDR3 is given with its conserved first and last residue. The D gene is left open where the match is weak. Clone sizes are given selectively: once, few, many, or a class where the clone is expanded.

j_call | clone_size | d_call | v_call | cdr3_aa | cdr3_nt
TRBJ1-2 | once | - | TRBV6-5 | CASSYTLRRGQNGYTF | TGTGCCAGCAGTTACACCCTGAGACGAGGGCAGAATGGCTACACCTTC
TRBJ2-5 | - | - | TRBV13 | CASSLSPGMRETQYF | TGTGCCAGCAGCTTAAGTCCGGGGATGAGGGAGACCCAGTACTTC
TRBJ2-7 | - | TRBD2 | TRBV7-2 | CASSLAGAGGEQYF | TGTGCCAGCAGCTTAGCAGGGGCGGGAGGCGAGCAGTACTTC
TRBJ1-6 | - | - | TRBV4-1 | CASSLSWASGNSPLHF | TGCGCCAGCAGCCTGTCGTGGGCATCAGGGAATTCACCCCTCCACTTT
TRBJ2-7 | - | TRBD1 | TRBV6-5 | CASSDRDRGYEQYF | TGTGCCAGCAGTGACCGGGACAGGGGCTACGAGCAGTACTTC
TRBJ2-5 | - | TRBD1 | TRBV4-1 | CASSQDRGPQETQYF | TGCGCCAGCAGCCAGGACAGGGGGCCCCAAGAGACCCAGTACTTC
TRBJ1-4 | - | - | TRBV7-9 | CSSSLQVEKLFF | TGTTCCAGCAGCTTACAGGTCGAAAAACTGTTTTTT
TRBJ2-3 | - | - | TRBV4-2 | CASSQDLMVTQYF | TGTGCCAGCAGCCAAGATCTAATGGTTACGCAGTATTTT
TRBJ2-7 | - | TRBD1 | TRBV6-5 | CASRAWGQGEQYF | TGTGCCAGCAGGGCGTGGGGACAGGGTGAGCAGTACTTC
TRBJ1-5 | - | - | TRBV28 | CASSFQRNQPQHF | TGTGCCAGCAGTTTTCAGAGGAACCAGCCCCAGCATTTT
TRBJ1-6 | - | - | TRBV5-1 | CASSLAGAAPLHF | TGCGCCAGCAGCTTGGCTGGGGCGGCACCCCTCCACTTT
TRBJ1-2 | - | TRBD1 | TRBV18 | CASSPTGINYGYTF | TGTGCCAGCTCGCCGACAGGGATTAACTATGGCTACACCTTC
TRBJ2-2 | - | - | TRBV5-4 | CASSIWNTGELFF | TGTGCCAGCAGCATCTGGAACACCGGGGAGCTGTTTTTT
TRBJ2-1 | - | - | TRBV7-3 | CASSLTTSARREQFF | TGTGCCAGCAGCTTAACGACTAGTGCGCGGCGTGAGCAGTTCTTC
TRBJ1-1 | - | TRBD1 | TRBV5-1 | CASSFDRVNTEAFF | TGCGCCAGCAGCTTTGACAGGGTGAACACTGAAGCTTTCTTT
TRBJ2-3 | - | - | TRBV4-3 | CASSHHRTDTQYF | TGCGCCAGCAGCCACCATCGCACAGATACGCAGTATTTT
TRBJ1-5 | few | - | TRBV5-1 | CASTPRGPNYSNQPQHF | TGCGCCAGCACCCCCCGCGGCCCAAATTATAGCAATCAGCCCCAGCATTTT
TRBJ1-5 | - | - | TRBV28 | CASSLADSNQPQHF | TGTGCCAGCAGTCTAGCAGATAGCAATCAGCCCCAGCATTTT
TRBJ2-7 | - | TRBD1 | TRBV27 | CASGGTGSYEQYF | TGTGCCAGTGGCGGGACAGGAAGCTACGAGCAGTACTTC
TRBJ2-3 | - | TRBD2 | TRBV7-2 | CASSLALGAGGPKYF | TGTGCCAGCAGCTTAGCGCTTGGCGCGGGGGGGCCAAAGTATTTT
TRBJ2-6 | - | - | TRBV11-2 | CASRQGPSGANVLTF | TGTGCCAGCAGACAGGGACCCTCTGGGGCCAACGTCCTGACTTTC
TRBJ1-2 | - | - | TRBV7-2 | CASSLTATNYGYTF | TGTGCCAGCAGCTTGACAGCCACTAACTATGGCTACACCTTC
TRBJ1-6 | - | - | TRBV7-9 | CASSSGVGQHNSPLHF | TGTGCCAGCAGCTCAGGGGTTGGGCAGCATAATTCACCCCTCCACTTT
TRBJ1-5 | few | - | TRBV10-3 | CAIRGGGPNQPQHF | TGTGCCATCAGGGGCGGCGGGCCCAATCAGCCCCAGCATTTT
TRBJ2-7 | - | - | TRBV30 | CAWSAPPATYEQYF | TGTGCCTGGAGTGCCCCCCCAGCGACCTACGAGCAGTACTTC
TRBJ2-3 | medium-sized | - | TRBV27 | CASSFTTGSTQYF | TGTGCCAGCAGTTTTACCACAGGGAGTACGCAGTATTTT
TRBJ2-3 | few | TRBD1 | TRBV30 | CACRDRGTDTQYF | TGTGCCTGTCGGGACAGGGGTACAGATACGCAGTATTTT
TRBJ1-5 | - | - | TRBV2 | CASSEGLSGQPQHF | TGTGCCAGCAGTGAAGGGCTCTCGGGTCAGCCCCAGCATTTT
TRBJ1-2 | - | - | TRBV29-1 | CSVESVSGDYGYTF | TGCAGCGTTGAATCGGTTTCGGGAGACTATGGCTACACCTTC
TRBJ2-3 | once | - | TRBV7-9 | CASSLVSYSTDTQYF | TGTGCCAGCAGCTTAGTATCGTATAGCACAGATACGCAGTATTTT
TRBJ2-3 | - | - | TRBV6-6 | CASSYRAGYTDTQYF | TGTGCCAGCAGTTACCGCGCGGGTTACACAGATACGCAGTATTTT
TRBJ2-7 | - | - | TRBV15 | CATSRDLGQSSYEQYF | TGTGCCACCAGCAGAGATCTAGGACAGTCGTCCTACGAGCAGTACTTC
TRBJ2-3 | - | - | TRBV6-5 | CASSYSIGEEDTQYF | TGTGCCAGCAGTTACTCGATCGGGGAGGAAGATACGCAGTATTTT
TRBJ1-5 | few | - | TRBV19 | CASSVLGNQPQHF | TGTGCCAGTTCCGTTCTTGGCAATCAGCCCCAGCATTTT
TRBJ2-3 | - | - | TRBV7-2 | CASSPLVSTDTQYF | TGTGCCAGCAGCCCACTAGTAAGCACAGATACGCAGTATTTT
TRBJ1-2 | few | - | TRBV4-2 | CASTQTGPYGYTF | TGTGCCAGCACCCAGACTGGTCCCTATGGCTACACCTTC
TRBJ1-1 | - | - | TRBV27 | CASSYRTEGNTEAFF | TGTGCCAGCAGTTACCGGACAGAGGGGAACACTGAAGCTTTCTTT
TRBJ1-5 | - | TRBD1 | TRBV10-3 | CATTRDSSNQPQHF | TGTGCCACCACGAGGGACAGTAGCAATCAGCCCCAGCATTTT
TRBJ1-6 | - | TRBD1 | TRBV9 | CASSPGQGNPPLHF | TGTGCCAGCAGCCCGGGACAGGGGAACCCACCCCTCCACTTT
TRBJ2-3 | - | TRBD2 | TRBV28 | CASSLSGGGDTDTQYF | TGTGCCAGCAGTTTATCAGGCGGGGGGGACACAGATACGCAGTATTTT
TRBJ2-7 | - | - | TRBV10-3 | CAISESPQSSYEQYF | TGTGCCATCAGTGAGTCTCCACAAAGCTCCTACGAGCAGTACTTC
TRBJ1-5 | - | - | TRBV28 | CASSSQGSPQHF | TGTGCCAGCAGCTCACAGGGCAGCCCCCAGCATTTT
TRBJ1-2 | - | TRBD1 | TRBV19 | CASSGQGGYTF | TGTGCCAGTAGTGGACAGGGGGGCTACACCTTC
TRBJ2-1 | - | - | TRBV5-6 | CASSASGYNEQFF | TGTGCCAGCAGCGCCTCGGGCTACAATGAGCAGTTCTTC
TRBJ2-7 | - | - | TRBV9 | CASSVAGGYYEQYF | TGTGCCAGCAGCGTAGCCGGCGGATACTACGAGCAGTACTTC
TRBJ1-6 | - | - | TRBV11-2 | CASSPRQRNSPLHF | TGTGCCAGCAGCCCCCGACAGCGTAATTCACCCCTCCACTTT
TRBJ2-7 | - | - | TRBV9 | CASSMWGGEQYF | TGTGCCAGCAGTATGTGGGGAGGCGAGCAGTACTTC
TRBJ1-2 | - | - | TRBV29-1 | CSVVKTGQGYTF | TGCAGCGTTGTAAAAACCGGACAAGGCTACACCTTC
TRBJ1-4 | - | - | TRBV4-3 | CASSQEGTPDREKLFF | TGCGCCAGCAGCCAAGAGGGGACACCCGATAGGGAAAAACTGTTTTTT
TRBJ2-3 | - | - | TRBV6-5 | CASSYRGDTQYF | TGTGCCAGCAGTTACAGGGGAGATACGCAGTATTTT
TRBJ2-5 | - | TRBD2 | TRBV7-9 | CASSLPSGGTQETQYF | TGTGCCAGCAGCTTACCTAGCGGGGGGACCCAAGAGACCCAGTACTTC